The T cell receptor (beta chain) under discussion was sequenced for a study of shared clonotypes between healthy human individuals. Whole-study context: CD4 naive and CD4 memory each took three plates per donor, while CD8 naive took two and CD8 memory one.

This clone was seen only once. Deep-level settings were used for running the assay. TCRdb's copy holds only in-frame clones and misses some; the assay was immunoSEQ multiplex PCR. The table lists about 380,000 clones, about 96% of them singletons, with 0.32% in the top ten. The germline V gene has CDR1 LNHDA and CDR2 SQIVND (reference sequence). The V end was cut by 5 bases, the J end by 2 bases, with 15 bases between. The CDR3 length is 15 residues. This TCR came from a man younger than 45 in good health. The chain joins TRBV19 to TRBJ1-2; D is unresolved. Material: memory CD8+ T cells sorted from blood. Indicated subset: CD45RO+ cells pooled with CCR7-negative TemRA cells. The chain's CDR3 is CASSLLSGSNYGYTF. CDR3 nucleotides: TGTGCCAGTAGTCTACTAAGCGGTAGCAACTATGGCTACACCTTC. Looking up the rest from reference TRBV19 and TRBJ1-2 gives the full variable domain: DGGITQSPKYLFRKEGQNVTLSCEQNLNHDAMYWYRQDPGQGLRLIYYSQIVNDFQKGDIAEGYSVSREKKESFPLTVTSAQKNPTAFYLCASSLLSGSNYGYTFGSGTRLTVV.